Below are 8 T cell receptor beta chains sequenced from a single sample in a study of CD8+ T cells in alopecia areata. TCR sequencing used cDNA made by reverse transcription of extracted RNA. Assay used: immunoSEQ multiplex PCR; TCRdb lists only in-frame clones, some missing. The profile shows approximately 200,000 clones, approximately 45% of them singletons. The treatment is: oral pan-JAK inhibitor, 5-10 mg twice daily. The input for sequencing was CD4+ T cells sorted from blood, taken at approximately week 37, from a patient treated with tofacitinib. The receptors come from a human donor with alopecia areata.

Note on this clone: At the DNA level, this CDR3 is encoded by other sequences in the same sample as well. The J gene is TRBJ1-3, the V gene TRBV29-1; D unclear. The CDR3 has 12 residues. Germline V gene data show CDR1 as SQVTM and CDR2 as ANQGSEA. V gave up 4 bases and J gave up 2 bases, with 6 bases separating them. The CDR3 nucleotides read TGCAGCGTTGGAACGGCTGGAAACACCATATATTTT. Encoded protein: CSVGTAGNTIYF. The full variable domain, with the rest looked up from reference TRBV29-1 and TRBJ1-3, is SAVISQKPSRDICQRGTSLTIQCQVDSQVTMMFWYRQQPGQSLTLIATANQGSEATYESGFVIDKFPISRPNLTFSTLTVSNMSPEDSSIYLCSVGTAGNTIYFGEGSWLTVV.

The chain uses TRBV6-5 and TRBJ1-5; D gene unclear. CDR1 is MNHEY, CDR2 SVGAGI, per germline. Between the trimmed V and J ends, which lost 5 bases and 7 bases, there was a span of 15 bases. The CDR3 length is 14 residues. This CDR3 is CASSERLVAQPQHF. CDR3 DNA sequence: TGTGCCAGCAGTGAACGGCTGGTAGCCCAGCCCCAGCATTTT.

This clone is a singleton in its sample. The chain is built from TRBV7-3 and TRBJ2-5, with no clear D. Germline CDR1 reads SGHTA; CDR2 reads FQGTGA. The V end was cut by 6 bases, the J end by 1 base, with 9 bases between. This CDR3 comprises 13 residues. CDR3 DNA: TGTGCCAGCAGGTCAAATACCCAAGAGACCCAGTACTTC. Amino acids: CASRSNTQETQYF.

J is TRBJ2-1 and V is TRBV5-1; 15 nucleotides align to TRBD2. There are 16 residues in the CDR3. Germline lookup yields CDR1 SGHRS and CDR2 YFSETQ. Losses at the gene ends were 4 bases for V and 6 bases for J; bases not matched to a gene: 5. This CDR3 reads CASSIGTSGRSNEQFF. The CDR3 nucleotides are TGCGCCAGCAGCATTGGGACTAGCGGGAGGAGCAATGAGCAGTTCTTC.

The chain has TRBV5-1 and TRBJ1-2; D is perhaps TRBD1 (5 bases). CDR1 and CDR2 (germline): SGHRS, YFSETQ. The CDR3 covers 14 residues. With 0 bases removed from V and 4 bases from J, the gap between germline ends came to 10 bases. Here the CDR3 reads CASSLGGSLYGYTF. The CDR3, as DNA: TGCGCCAGCAGCTTGGGGGGCAGCCTCTATGGCTACACCTTC.

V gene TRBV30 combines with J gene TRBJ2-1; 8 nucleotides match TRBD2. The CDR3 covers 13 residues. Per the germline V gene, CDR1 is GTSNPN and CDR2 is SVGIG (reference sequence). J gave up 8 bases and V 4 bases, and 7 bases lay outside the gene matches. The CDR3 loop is CAWTAGVSYEQFF. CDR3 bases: TGTGCCTGGACAGCGGGAGTTTCGTATGAGCAGTTCTTC.

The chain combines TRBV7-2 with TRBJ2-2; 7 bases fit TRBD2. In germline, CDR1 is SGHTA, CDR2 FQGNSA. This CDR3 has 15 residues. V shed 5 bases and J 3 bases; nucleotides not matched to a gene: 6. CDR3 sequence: CASSQASGDTGELFF. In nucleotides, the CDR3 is TGTGCCAGCAGCCAGGCTAGCGGAGACACCGGGGAGCTGTTTTTT.

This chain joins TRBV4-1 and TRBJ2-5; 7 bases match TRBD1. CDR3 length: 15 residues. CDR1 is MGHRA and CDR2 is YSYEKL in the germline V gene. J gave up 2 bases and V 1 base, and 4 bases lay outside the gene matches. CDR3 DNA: TGCGCCAGCAGCCAAGCGCCGGGACAGCAAGAGACCCAGTACTTC. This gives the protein CASSQAPGQQETQYF.